This T cell receptor beta chain was sequenced during a study of cytomegalovirus exposure and HLA in healthy donors (dated by TCRdb to 2016 to 2017). In the study overall: According to an earlier analysis of 587 of the donors, 200 million or so T cells yielded some 120 million unique TCR beta sequences and approximately 300 Gb of sequence data. An early release covering approximately 600 HLA-typed donors comprised about 300 gigabases of sequencing data and 65 million to 100 million unique TCR sequences. A later genetic analysis used genome-wide SNP genotypes for about three fifths of the roughly 700 donors, treating that subset as a discovery cohort. The genetic ancestry cluster associated with self-reported Caucasian donors included over 80% of the roughly 400 genotyped donors. All discovery cohort repertoires had been generated on a single sequencing platform. Because of strong linkage in the cohort, five DR-DQ haplotypes were treated as single units for association and clustering. The aim of the study was to test whether cataloging public T cell receptors could identify signatures of past pathogen exposure. A later analysis re-analyzed previously published TCR beta repertoires from 550 to 700 donors and added high-resolution HLA genotyping to study TCR occurrence patterns. Among 350 to 400 genotyped donors of the cohort, an average of about 240,000 unique TCR beta nucleotide sequences were sequenced per donor, approximately 20% of them non-productive. The study combined high-throughput TCR immunosequencing, statistical association of individual TCRs with disease status, and machine learning to predict cytomegalovirus infection status. Using immunosequencing, the study profiled T cell repertoires from about 620 subjects and related those repertoires to cytomegalovirus serostatus. Besides the first cohort of 666 subjects, a separate validation cohort made up of 120 different subjects was used. Typing coverage differed by locus: A, B, C, DRB1 and DQB1 were typed in roughly 629-640 donors, DQA1 in 522, DPA1 in some 570, and DPB1 in just under 480. The later analysis used no new phenotypic data to find candidate immune exposures, relying instead on TCR beta sequences and their occurrence across donors. HLA typing included class I and class II loci at four-digit resolution. Donor age, sex, ethnicity and CMV serostatus were compiled alongside the repertoire data. An earlier analysis of approximately 630 of the donors applied high-throughput TCR beta sequencing to assess whether each TCR beta V gene segment acted as functional or pseudogenic.

The germline V gene (reference sequence) provides CDR1 LNHDA and CDR2 SQIVND. Cut back by 2 bases and 7 bases, the V and J ends lie 12 bases apart. From the cysteine through the phenylalanine, the CDR3 covers 15 amino acids. Only the CDR3 part of the read is kept: 45 bases, read in frame from the first base. Notes on this clone: No cognate antigen has been identified for it. Per-base quality was not reported, and no clone a single base away is much larger than it.

Libraries were made using the immunoSEQ multiplex PCR assay. For the multiplex PCR, a mixture combining 60 forward primers for TCR Vbeta segments and 13 reverse primers for TCR Jbeta segments was used. The CDR3 region of rearranged TCR beta genes was amplified from genomic DNA by a multiplex PCR assay. Amplified TCR beta libraries were sequenced as 87-base-pair reads on the Illumina HiSeq System. As for the original processing: Across the roughly 640 repertoires, a later analysis counted tens of millions of unique TCR beta chains, around 10 million of which were shared by at least two donors. A nearest-neighbor algorithm error-corrected the raw reads and collapsed the reads into unique sequences, merging closely related sequences to remove PCR and sequencing errors. V, D and J gene segments were assigned by aligning CDR3 sequences to IMGT reference sequences. For a sequence to be retained, a match of at least six nucleotides was required to both a V gene segment and a J gene segment. Rearrangements were called productive when the CDR3 lacked stop codons and stayed in frame with V and J; all others were non-productive. Following IMGT convention, CDR3 was defined as the stretch from the second conserved V-encoded cysteine to the conserved J-encoded phenylalanine. The earlier analysis of approximately 500 of the donors excluded sequences that lacked an unambiguous match to a single V gene segment. In an earlier analysis of several hundred of the donors, V segments were called functional above 56.7% productive rearrangements and were called segregating when the between-donor standard deviation exceeded 5%. A statistical classification framework was built for diagnosing cytomegalovirus status from the catalog of TCR beta chain sequences. In a later analysis, TCR nucleotide sequences were compared against IMGT/GENE-DB human TR gene sequences so that V and J genes could be assigned. The TCRdist pipeline was used in a later analysis to assign CDR3 sequences and most-parsimonious VDJ recombination scenarios. A later analysis defined each TCR beta chain by its CDR3 amino acid sequence plus V-gene family, and excluded reads lacking a unique V-gene family. A later analysis removed 550 to 650 highly shared, low-generation-probability nucleotide sequences to deal with suspected cross-contamination and a sequencing artifact. For each public chain, a later analysis derived a clonal expansion index from normalized ranks of inferred template counts within each repertoire. In a later analysis, generation probabilities were computed using a VDJ recombination model fitted to out-of-frame rearrangements, and the results were checked against IGoR. In a later analysis, TCR-TCR, TCR-HLA and TCR-CMV co-occurrence was scored with hypergeometric tests, and a repertoire-size bias correction was applied to TCR pairs. A later analysis estimated false discovery rates by permuting HLA or CMV assignments 20 times. In a later analysis, co-occurring TCRs were grouped using DBSCAN, with TCRdist sequence similarity added in when clustering inside HLA-allele-positive subsets. For co-occurrence clustering, repertoires with fewer than 30,000 or more than 120,000 public chains were excluded, along with five repertoires with anomalous nucleotide sharing. TCRdb mirrors the immuneACCESS table, restricted to in-frame sequences. Some clones are absent from its copies; in checked studies, under half trace to an unresolved V gene, and the reason for the others is unknown. V, J and clone size are those of that table, while D and trimming were read from the DNA. Present in this sample are 130,000 or so clones, approximately 61% of which were seen just once. The ten largest clones add up to 2.4% of the sample.

The full study reports these points: While some public TCRs were present in many individuals, most TCR sequences turned up only very rarely across donors. The sequencing pipeline was judged likely to have produced a cluster of highly shared sequence variants as a technical artifact. At a false discovery rate of 0.05, a later analysis linked about 17,000 TCR beta sequences to specific HLA alleles. A few of the identified cytomegalovirus-associated TCR beta chains were confirmed in vitro to be specific for cytomegalovirus antigens. A total of 150 or so TCR beta chains were listed by the study as associated with cytomegalovirus. The cohort was sequenced for TCR beta chains only, and without alpha or paired-chain data the features that could be detected were limited. According to a later genetic analysis, donors in an Asian-associated ancestry cluster had fewer N-insertions in productive TCRs than the approximately 710-donor mean. Several of the top co-occurrence clusters appeared to be linked to parvovirus B19, influenza, CMV and Epstein-Barr virus, according to a later analysis. Correlated functional status among segregating V segments might be attributable to linkage disequilibrium, but an unknown experimental factor could not be ruled out. Because HLA typing was missing for some donors at each locus, association tests included only the typed subset. Compared with equally common non-associated chains, HLA-associated TCR beta chains in a later analysis were more clonally expanded and had lower generation probabilities. In a later analysis, the rate of TCR association differed among HLA loci, with DRB1 alleles having the most associated TCRs and HLA-C alleles having the fewest. A further reported finding was that TCR beta sequences accurately predicted the HLA-A and HLA-B alleles for most subjects in the first cohort. The only immune exposure information available for the cohort was CMV serostatus. The classifier was reported to diagnose cytomegalovirus status with high specificity and sensitivity in both the original and validation cohorts. V-gene and J-gene trimming of TCR beta chains was associated with a missense DCLRE1C variant in a later genetic analysis, and the association was replicated in an independent cohort. When HLA alleles, especially DR and DQ, strongly co-occurred, TCR associations were difficult to assign to individual alleles. The 87-base-pair reads could not distinguish some IMGT-functional V segments, including TRBV6-2 and TRBV6-3, so those segments were excluded. Because counts were too low, about 18 rarely observed V segments, including chromosome 9 orphons, were excluded from the earlier analysis of several hundred of the donors. Roughly uniform sequencing depth across donors was assumed in presence/absence analyses, although this assumption may not hold. An earlier analysis of 450 to 750 of the donors showed that most TCR beta V segments appeared in productive rearrangements either about 87% or about 30% of the time, which broadly matched IMGT annotations. The authors suggested that the approach could potentially be generalized to other disease states and immunological phenotypes. A later analysis found that most CMV-associated TCR beta chains appeared HLA-restricted, with HLA associations seemingly driven largely by CMV exposure.

The cohort was made up of 500 to 800 healthy bone marrow donors. Cohort members were all nominally healthy when sampled, although unrecorded immune exposures were likely present. The donor was CMV seronegative and belonged to the group of 352 seronegative cohort members. A peripheral blood sample was collected from each donor, and TCR beta sequencing was performed on peripheral blood mononuclear cells. Genomic DNA extraction from the blood cell samples was performed with the Qiagen DNeasy Blood Extraction Kit. The clonotype comes from a woman between 40 and 50 years old in good health and CMV-seronegative. The sequence links TRBV19 to TRBJ1-6, with a weak D call of TRBD1 (5 bases match). Sequenced input: PBMCs. The DNA reads TGTGCCAGTAGTATAACGGGCAGGGAAAATTCACCCCTCCACTTT. Its amino acids are CASSITGRENSPLHF. The CDR3 plus the reference TRBV19 and TRBJ1-6 genes for the other parts give the full variable domain: DGGITQSPKYLFRKEGQNVTLSCEQNLNHDAMYWYRQDPGQGLRLIYYSQIVNDFQKGDIAEGYSVSREKKESFPLTVTSAQKNPTAFYLCASSITGRENSPLHFGNGTRLTVT.